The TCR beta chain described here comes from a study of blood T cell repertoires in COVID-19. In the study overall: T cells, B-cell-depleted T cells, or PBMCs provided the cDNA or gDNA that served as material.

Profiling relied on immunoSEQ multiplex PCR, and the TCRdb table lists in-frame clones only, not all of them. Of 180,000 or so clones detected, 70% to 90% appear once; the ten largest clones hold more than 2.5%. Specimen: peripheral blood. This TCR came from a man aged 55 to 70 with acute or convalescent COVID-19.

CDR3 in DNA: TGTGCCAGCAGCCAAGCCAGTCGCTCTGGAAACACCATATATTTT. Protein: CASSQASRSGNTIYF. The chain is built from TRBV3-1 (or the pseudogene TRBV3-2) and TRBJ1-3; D gene uncertain. Trimming pared 1 base from V and 0 bases from J, leaving 7 bases between. CDR1 is LGHDT and CDR2 is YNNKEL in the germline V gene (reference sequence). The CDR3 length is 15 residues.